Listed here are 32 T cell receptor beta chains from one sample, sequenced in a study of shared T cell receptors in the human thymus. Libraries were prepared by immunoSEQ multiplex PCR; TCRdb keeps only in-frame clonotypes and omits some of them. The table lists 700,000 or so clones, 70% to 90% of them singletons. These sequences were also reported in another study, on human thymus T cells.

The specimen sequenced was thymocytes. The receptors here all came from a girl under three years old with a congenital heart defect.

This clone is a singleton in its sample. The sample carries other DNA sequences with the same CDR3. J is TRBJ1-3 and V is TRBV5-1; possible D gene TRBD1, 6 bases. The CDR3 spans 14 residues. The ends were cut back, 3 bases at V and 4 bases at J, with 11 bases in the middle. CDR1 is SGHRS, CDR2 YFSETQ, per germline. CDR3 amino acids: CASSSQGAGNTIYF. The CDR3 DNA reads TGCGCCAGCAGCTCACAGGGAGCCGGAAACACCATATATTTT.

The V and J genes are TRBV15 and TRBJ1-5, with TRBD1 matching 7 bases. This CDR3 is 16 amino acids long. The germline CDR1 and CDR2 sequences are LNHNV and YYDKDF (reference sequence). The V segment lost 0 bases and the J segment 9 bases; nucleotides outside the gene matches: 11. The CDR3 bases are TGTGCCACCAGCAGAGATCAGTTAGGGGGCGTATTGCCCCAGCATTTT. Encoded protein: CATSRDQLGGVLPQHF.

The chain joins TRBV19 to TRBJ1-5; D call uncertain. The CDR3 extends over 14 amino acids. V was cut by 2 bases and J by 5 bases, with 10 bases left in between. Germline V lookup: CDR1 LNHDA, CDR2 SQIVND (reference sequence). The CDR3 sequence: CASSISQPDQPQHF. CDR3 coding DNA: TGTGCCAGTAGTATATCACAGCCCGATCAGCCCCAGCATTTT.

The V call is TRBV9, the J call TRBJ1-1; D gene unclear. The V gene lost 4 bases and the J gene lost 5 bases, with 18 bases spanning the gap. The CDR3 covers 15 residues. CDR1 SGDLS and CDR2 YYNGEE come from the germline V gene. CDR3 in amino acids: CASSFSEVRSTEAFF. The DNA for the CDR3 is TGTGCCAGCAGCTTTAGCGAGGTGCGATCGACTGAAGCTTTCTTT.

The chain combines TRBV7-9 with TRBJ1-1, with a tentative D call TRBD1 (6 bases). The CDR3 totals 17 residues. V dropped 4 bases and J dropped 0 bases, with 18 bases sitting between them. Germline values: CDR1 SEHNR, CDR2 FQNEAQ (reference sequence). This chain's CDR3 is CASSSATRTAMNTEAFF. Written as DNA, the CDR3 is TGTGCCAGCAGCTCGGCTACTCGGACAGCCATGAACACTGAAGCTTTCTTT.

The chain is built from TRBV4-2 and TRBJ2-4; the D gene is possibly TRBD1 (5 bases). The V end lost 4 bases, the J end lost 1 base, and 11 bases lay between the germline ends. CDR1 and CDR2 from the germline V gene are LGHNA and YNFKEQ. The CDR3 totals 15 residues. The CDR3 nucleotides read TGTGCCAGCAGCCCAGGGCATGGGGCCAAAAACATTCAGTACTTC. Translating it yields CASSPGHGAKNIQYF.

The CDR3 loop reads CASSFGGGDYGYTF. The DNA for the CDR3 is TGTGCCAGCAGTTTCGGGGGTGGGGACTATGGCTACACCTTC. The chain is built from TRBV27 and TRBJ1-2; possibly TRBD1 for D (5 bases). The CDR3 has 14 residues. From germline, CDR1 is MNHEY and CDR2 SMNVEV (reference sequence). V lost 3 bases, J lost 3 bases, and 11 bases lay in between.

The chain is built from TRBV6-1 and TRBJ2-1; 13 bases match TRBD2. With V trimmed by 2 bases and J by 0 bases, 7 bases remained unmatched. This CDR3 has 19 residues. Looked up from germline, CDR1 is MNHNS and CDR2 is SASEGT. The CDR3 spells CASSERLAGGRSSYNEQFF. In DNA form, the CDR3 reads TGTGCCAGCAGTGAAAGACTAGCGGGGGGCAGGAGCTCCTACAATGAGCAGTTCTTC.

The V call is TRBV5-4, the J call TRBJ1-2, with 7 bases identical to TRBD1. CDR3 size: 13 residues. CDR1 is SGHNT and CDR2 is YYREEE in the germline V gene (reference sequence). With 4 bases clipped from V and 3 bases from J, the junction kept 3 bases outside the gene matches. The CDR3 reads CASSRQGDYGYTF. The CDR3 DNA sequence: TGTGCCAGCAGCCGACAGGGTGACTATGGCTACACCTTC.

V usage is TRBV5-4 and J usage is TRBJ2-6; D is undetermined. V lost 0 bases to trimming and J lost 2 bases, with 12 bases between them. Looked up from germline, CDR1 is SGHNT and CDR2 is YYREEE (reference sequence). CDR3 length: 17 amino acids. CDR3 loop: CASSLGQRGAGANVLTF. The CDR3 region has the DNA TGTGCCAGCAGCTTGGGGCAGAGAGGCGCTGGGGCCAACGTCCTGACTTTC.

This clone was seen a handful of times. J is TRBJ1-4 and V is TRBV19, with no clear D. The CDR3 spans 15 residues. Trimming cost V 6 bases and J 11 bases, with 22 bases left between them. Looked up from germline, CDR1 is LNHDA and CDR2 is SQIVND (reference sequence). The CDR3 DNA follows: TGTGCCAGTAGGATTTTAGGCGGCGCATCTTCGAAACTGTTTTTT. Translated, it gives CASRILGGASSKLFF.

On this clone itself: A read error may account for a junction end that differs from germline. The sample contains more than one DNA sequence encoding this CDR3. The genes are TRBV15 and TRBJ1-6, with D perhaps matching TRBD1 (6 bases). From germline, CDR1 is LNHNV and CDR2 YYDKDF (reference sequence). This CDR3 is built from 17 residues. The CDR3: CATSRGRGARNNSPLHF. CDR3 nucleotide sequence: TGTGCCACCAGCAGAGGCCGGGGGGCTCGGAATAATTCCCCCCTCCACTTT. Variable domain in full (rest from reference TRBV15 and TRBJ1-6): DAMVIQNPRYQVTQFGKPVTLSCSQTLNHNVMYWYQQKSSQAPKLLFHYYDKDFNNEADTPDNFQSRRPNTSFCFLDIRSPGLGDTAMYLCATSRGRGARNNSPLHFGNGTRLTVT.

The chain combines TRBV6-7 with TRBJ1-5; 7 nucleotides match TRBD1. TRBV6-7 is an open reading frame, and its role is uncertain. The CDR3 contains 15 residues. V lost 7 bases, J lost 6 bases, and 12 bases stayed unmatched. CDR3 sequence: CASTTRTGLGQPQHF. The CDR3 nucleotides read TGTGCCAGCACCACCCGGACAGGATTGGGTCAGCCCCAGCATTTT.

Concerning this clone itself: This sample includes further DNA sequences coding for the same CDR3. This chain joins TRBV5-1 and TRBJ2-7, with 9 positions matching TRBD2. CDR1 SGHRS and CDR2 YFSETQ come from the germline V gene. The CDR3 totals 14 residues. J was trimmed by 5 bases and V by 4 bases; bases with no gene match: 7. In DNA form, the CDR3 reads TGCGCCAGCAGCCTCAGGACTAGCGATCACGAGCAGTACTTC. This encodes CASSLRTSDHEQYF.

The chain couples TRBV5-4 to TRBJ2-3, with 9 bases that match TRBD1. This CDR3 contains 14 residues. The V segment lost 3 bases and the J segment 5 bases; nucleotides outside the gene matches: 4. Germline loops: CDR1 SGHNT, CDR2 YYREEE (reference sequence). CDR3: CASSSDRGVDTQYF. The DNA for the CDR3 is TGTGCCAGCAGCTCGGACAGGGGTGTAGATACGCAGTATTTT.

The chain is built from TRBV27 and TRBJ2-7; D may be TRBD1 (5 bases). Trimming left V 2 bases short and J 1 base short, with 9 bases between. There are 14 residues in the CDR3. Germline V lookup: CDR1 MNHEY, CDR2 SMNVEV (reference sequence). The CDR3 here is CASSLKRQSYEQYF. In nucleotides, the CDR3 is TGTGCCAGCAGTTTAAAGAGACAGTCCTACGAGCAGTACTTC.

This rearrangement joins TRBV7-2 to TRBJ2-1; 9 bases align to TRBD2. The germline gives CDR1 SGHTA, CDR2 FQGNSA. Trimming at V came to 0 bases and at J to 5 bases, leaving 8 bases not matched to a gene. This CDR3 has 17 amino acids. The CDR3 DNA reads TGTGCCAGCAGCTTAGCGAGGGCGGGGGGGCCTAACAATGAGCAGTTCTTC. Amino acid sequence: CASSLARAGGPNNEQFF.

The chain carries TRBV27 and TRBJ2-7; TRBD1 matches 7 bases. CDR3 length: 15 amino acids. The trim removed 6 bases at V and 6 bases at J, leaving 14 bases unmatched. Germline V gene data show CDR1 as MNHEY and CDR2 as SMNVEV (reference sequence). In nucleotides, the CDR3 is TGTGCCAGCAGAATGAAACAGGGGTCCAGGTTCGAGCAGTACTTC. Translated: CASRMKQGSRFEQYF.

The rearrangement joins TRBV7-2 to TRBJ2-2; no clear D gene. Germline V gives CDR1 SGHTA, CDR2 FQGNSA. Trimming stripped 8 bases from V and 6 bases from J, with 7 bases between. The CDR3 loop spans 11 amino acids. DNA for the CDR3: TGTGCCAGCTGCTGCGCCGGGGAGCTGTTTTTT. Its translation: CASCCAGELFF.

The chain employs TRBV7-9 and TRBJ2-5, with TRBD2 matching 7 bases. CDR3 length: 16 residues. The J segment lost 2 bases and the V segment lost 0 bases, leaving 6 bases of the junction unmatched. Germline V gives CDR1 SEHNR, CDR2 FQNEAQ (reference sequence). This CDR3 is CASSLAGGSTQETQYF. The CDR3 DNA follows: TGTGCCAGCAGCTTAGCAGGCGGGAGCACTCAAGAGACCCAGTACTTC.

With regard to this clone: Other DNA sequences from this sample encode an identical CDR3 as well. V is TRBV5-1 and J is TRBJ1-6, with D uncertain. The V gene lost 0 bases and the J gene lost 0 bases, with 7 bases spanning the gap. CDR3 length: 16 residues. Germline CDR1 reads SGHRS; CDR2 reads YFSETQ. The CDR3 reads CASSLVGGSYNSPLHF. In DNA, the CDR3 is TGCGCCAGCAGCTTGGTAGGAGGCTCCTATAATTCACCCCTCCACTTT.

The chain has TRBV19 and TRBJ1-2, with D perhaps matching TRBD1 (6 bases). The CDR3 runs 15 residues. Germline lookup yields CDR1 LNHDA and CDR2 SQIVND (reference sequence). Trimming cost V 4 bases and J 3 bases, with 15 bases left between them. Written as DNA, the CDR3 is TGTGCCAGTAGTAACCGACAGGACGGGGACTATGGCTACACCTTC. It codes for CASSNRQDGDYGYTF.

The chain employs TRBV9 and TRBJ2-2; D call uncertain. The CDR3 length is 14 residues. The germline V gene encodes CDR1 SGDLS and CDR2 YYNGEE. Deletions cut 3 bases from V and 2 bases from J, with 8 bases between. CDR3 sequence (DNA): TGTGCCAGCAGCGCCCTTCTTAACACCGGGGAGCTGTTTTTT. This codes for CASSALLNTGELFF.

This clone has just one count. The V gene is TRBV2, the J gene TRBJ2-1; D gene uncertain. The germline V gene has CDR1 SNHLY and CDR2 FYNNEI. This CDR3 has 14 amino acids. V gave up 3 bases and J gave up 4 bases, with 10 bases separating them. The CDR3 loop reads CASSEWVQYNEQFF. CDR3 DNA sequence: TGTGCCAGCAGTGAGTGGGTACAGTACAATGAGCAGTTCTTC.

V and J are TRBV14 and TRBJ2-1; D is unclear. V lost 2 bases and J 5 bases, leaving 10 bases between the germline ends. The CDR3 length is 14 residues. Germline V gene data show CDR1 as SGHDN and CDR2 as FVKESK. In DNA, the CDR3 is TGTGCCAGCAGCCAACCCTCCTCTGACAATGAGCAGTTCTTC. Translated, it gives CASSQPSSDNEQFF.

The rearrangement joins TRBV12-5 to TRBJ2-1; possible D gene TRBD2, 5 bases. This CDR3 has 21 amino acids. V lost 3 bases and J lost 4, with 31 bases in between. From germline, CDR1 is LGHNT and CDR2 FRNRAP. The CDR3 loop reads CASGFSHPPQKLENSYNEQFF. The DNA of the CDR3 is TGTGCTAGTGGTTTTTCCCATCCGCCCCAAAAACTAGAAAATTCATACAATGAGCAGTTCTTC. The whole variable domain, filled in from reference TRBV12-5 and TRBJ2-1, reads DARVTQTPRHKVTEMGQEVTMRCQPILGHNTVFWYRQTMMQGLELLAYFRNRAPLDDSGMPKDRFSAEMPDATLATLKIQPSEPRDSAVYFCASGFSHPPQKLENSYNEQFFGPGTRLTVL.

The V gene is TRBV19, the J gene TRBJ1-2; D is unresolved. The CDR3 spans 9 residues. With 11 bases removed from V and 4 bases from J, the gap between germline ends came to 5 bases. The germline gives CDR1 LNHDA, CDR2 SQIVND (reference sequence). The CDR3 is CAPLYGYTF. In DNA form, the CDR3 reads TGTGCCCCTCTCTATGGCTACACCTTC. Looking up the rest from reference TRBV19 and TRBJ1-2 gives the full variable domain: DGGITQSPKYLFRKEGQNVTLSCEQNLNHDAMYWYRQDPGQGLRLIYYSQIVNDFQKGDIAEGYSVSREKKESFPLTVTSAQKNPTAFYLCAPLYGYTFGSGTRLTVV.

The rearrangement links TRBV5-8 to TRBJ2-6; TRBD2 matches 10 bases. The CDR3 runs 17 residues. Losses at the gene ends were 4 bases for V and 3 bases for J; bases not matched to a gene: 7. Germline-derived CDR1 and CDR2 are SGHTS and YDEGEE. CDR3 sequence reads: CASSPSSGGSGANVLTF. CDR3 bases: TGTGCCAGCAGCCCTTCTAGCGGGGGCAGTGGGGCCAACGTCCTGACTTTC.

The rearrangement uses TRBV25-1 and TRBJ1-1, with 9 nucleotides matching TRBD1. Germline CDR1 and CDR2: MGHDK and SYGVNS. The CDR3 runs to 15 residues. Germline trimming cut 6 bases from V and 5 bases from J; bases unmatched to any gene: 10. The CDR3 nucleotides read TGTGCCAGCAGACGGGACAGGGAATTGGGGACTGAAGCTTTCTTT. Amino acid sequence: CASRRDRELGTEAFF.

The chain links TRBV2 to TRBJ1-1, with 12 nucleotides matching TRBD1. J was trimmed by 4 bases and V by 4 bases; bases with no gene match: 19. The germline CDR1 and CDR2 sequences are SNHLY and FYNNEI. This CDR3 has 20 residues. The CDR3 DNA is TGTGCCAGCAGTGGAAAGGCCCCGGGACAGGGGGCGAGTTTGGGCACTGAAGCTTTCTTT. It codes for CASSGKAPGQGASLGTEAFF. The full variable domain, its missing parts supplied by reference TRBV2 and TRBJ1-1, is EPEVTQTPSHQVTQMGQEVILRCVPISNHLYFYWYRQILGQKVEFLVSFYNNEISEKSEIFDDQFSVERPDGSNFTLKIRSTKLEDSAMYFCASSGKAPGQGASLGTEAFFGQGTRLTVV.

The chain carries TRBV11-2 and TRBJ1-6; 7 nucleotides align to TRBD1. CDR3 length: 17 amino acids. Germline V gene sequence: CDR1 SGHAT, CDR2 FQNNGV. The trim removed 1 base at V and 9 bases at J, leaving 12 bases unmatched. CDR3 DNA: TGTGCCAGCAGCTTAGCCATACAGACAGGGCCGGGTTCACCCCTCCACTTT. Translation gives CASSLAIQTGPGSPLHF.

The J gene is TRBJ1-4, the V gene TRBV28; possibly TRBD1 for D (5 bases). Trimming pared 3 bases from V and 10 bases from J, leaving 30 bases between. CDR3 length: 19 residues. Germline loops: CDR1 MDHEN, CDR2 SYDVKM. The DNA of the CDR3 is TGTGCCAGCAGTTTCCCTACCCGGAGGGGTGAAGGGGCGCAAGGAAAACTGTTTTTT. This encodes CASSFPTRRGEGAQGKLFF.